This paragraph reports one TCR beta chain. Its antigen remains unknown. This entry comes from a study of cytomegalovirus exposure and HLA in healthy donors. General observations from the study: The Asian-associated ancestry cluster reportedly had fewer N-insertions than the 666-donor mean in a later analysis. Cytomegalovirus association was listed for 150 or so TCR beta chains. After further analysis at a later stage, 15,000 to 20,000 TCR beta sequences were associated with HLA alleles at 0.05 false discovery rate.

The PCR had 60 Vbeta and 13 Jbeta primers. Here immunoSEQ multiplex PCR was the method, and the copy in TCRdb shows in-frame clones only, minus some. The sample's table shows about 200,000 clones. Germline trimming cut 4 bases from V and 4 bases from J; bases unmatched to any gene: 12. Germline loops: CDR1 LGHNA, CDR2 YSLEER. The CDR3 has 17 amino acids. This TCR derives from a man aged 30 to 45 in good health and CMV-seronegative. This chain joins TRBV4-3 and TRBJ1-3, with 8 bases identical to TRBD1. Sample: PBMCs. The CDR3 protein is CASSLLTGGGLGNTIYF. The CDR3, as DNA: TGCGCCAGCAGCCTACTCACAGGGGGAGGGTTAGGAAACACCATATATTTT.